Listed here is a single TCR beta chain. The table lists this clone with a few counts. Its antigen has not been determined. Qualities for individual bases were not recorded, and no much larger clone is one base off. The entire isolated RNA was reverse transcribed using the High Capacity cDNA Reverse Transcription Kit, and thus expressed TCRB transcripts were sequenced. Deep immunoSEQ sequencing was applied to naive, central memory and regulatory T cell samples, giving an average of around 4 million total reads per sample. Sorted cells were lysed in RLT buffer and RNA was extracted with DNase-treated RNeasy Micro or Mini kits, depending on cell number. To prevent cross-contamination, every cell subset was processed on its own, while patient and healthy donor samples were processed together. TCRB sequences were amplified from cDNA with the immunoSEQ multiplex PCR, producing 87-bp fragments spanning the CDR3 region. Sequencing of the amplicons was done on the Illumina HiSeq platform. The source study handled its data this way. Synthetic template baselines were used to correct PCR bias computationally, reads within Hamming distance 2 were collapsed, and singletons that could not be merged were discarded. By aligning reads against IMGT, V, D and J genes, CDR3 length, and insertions or deletions at six rearrangement sites were assigned. Within each subset, clonotype counts were normalized to sorted cell number, and only after that were true diversity and Gini coefficients computed with the tcR R package. Repertoire sharing was quantified using the overlap coefficient calculated on TCRB nucleotide sequences. Out-of-frame TCRB sequences from naive cells were analyzed to stand in for the pre-selection repertoire. TCRdb holds this immuneACCESS table with in-frame rearrangements only. Some clones are missing; in checked studies, unresolved V genes explain under half, and the rest has no known cause. That table supplies the V and J calls and clone size; D and trimming were determined from the DNA. The sample yields about 900,000 clones; roughly 15% were counted once. The ten biggest clones cover around 0.02% of the sample.

The data stem from a study of beta chain features in type 1 diabetes listed by TCRdb under 2018. As for the study more broadly: No differences in mean age, gender distribution, total cell number or subset yield were found between patients and healthy donors. Regulatory and stem cell-like memory subsets were isolated from only 8 patients and roughly eight healthy donors, whereas naive and central memory subsets came from all 28 donors. In the study, TCRB repertoires of sorted circulating CD4+ T cell subsets from recently diagnosed type 1 diabetes patients were compared with those of matched healthy donors. Across all samples, about 110 million sorted cells were examined, and cell number per subset correlated strongly with RNA yield. Here is what the overall study found, with its caveats: Shorter templates might have been favored by PCR, but patient and control samples were amplified and corrected together, so both groups would have been affected equally by any skew. A moderate but significant shortening of TCRB CDR3 length was observed in type 1 diabetes patients in all four CD4+ subsets. HLA sub-analyses involved small numbers of individuals, so any influence of HLA type on TCRB rearrangement remained unresolved. Patients with type 1 diabetes made fewer insertions and deleted more nucleotides at VDJ recombination sites, implying thymic rearrangement abnormalities. Naive, central memory and regulatory TCRB repertoires appeared to be more similar among patients than among healthy donors. Sequencing cDNA rather than genomic DNA could over-represent highly expressing activated cells, although activation and CD3 levels did not differ between groups.

From each donor, a single peripheral blood sample of about 100 mL on average was drawn into heparinised tubes. Using a panel that included CD45RO, CCR7, CD25, CD127, CD95 and CD27, naive, central memory, regulatory and stem cell-like memory CD4+ T cells were sorted on a BD FACSAria II. Purity was above 95% for every sorted population. Right away, PBMCs were isolated by Lymphoprep density gradient centrifugation and were stained directly, with no culture step. So that batch effects would be minimized, each experiment stained and sorted samples in pairs, pairing one healthy donor with one patient. As encoded in the germline V gene, CDR1 is SGHVS while CDR2 is FQNEAQ. V sheds 5 bases and J sheds 5 bases, leaving 9 bases between their ends. From the cysteine up to the phenylalanine, the CDR3 has a length of 13 residues. Only CDR3 DNA is held: 39 bases, read in frame from base 1.

The TCR was taken from a woman aged 18 to 35 in good health. The sample was naive CD4+ T cells from blood. The sample's cell subset or site label, in plain terms: true naive CD4+ T cells. The chain is assembled from TRBV7-8 and TRBJ2-2, with the D gene uncertain. At the DNA level, the sequence is TGTGCCAGCAGCCCCGTTCTGACCGGGGAGCTGTTTTTT. Its protein is CASSPVLTGELFF.